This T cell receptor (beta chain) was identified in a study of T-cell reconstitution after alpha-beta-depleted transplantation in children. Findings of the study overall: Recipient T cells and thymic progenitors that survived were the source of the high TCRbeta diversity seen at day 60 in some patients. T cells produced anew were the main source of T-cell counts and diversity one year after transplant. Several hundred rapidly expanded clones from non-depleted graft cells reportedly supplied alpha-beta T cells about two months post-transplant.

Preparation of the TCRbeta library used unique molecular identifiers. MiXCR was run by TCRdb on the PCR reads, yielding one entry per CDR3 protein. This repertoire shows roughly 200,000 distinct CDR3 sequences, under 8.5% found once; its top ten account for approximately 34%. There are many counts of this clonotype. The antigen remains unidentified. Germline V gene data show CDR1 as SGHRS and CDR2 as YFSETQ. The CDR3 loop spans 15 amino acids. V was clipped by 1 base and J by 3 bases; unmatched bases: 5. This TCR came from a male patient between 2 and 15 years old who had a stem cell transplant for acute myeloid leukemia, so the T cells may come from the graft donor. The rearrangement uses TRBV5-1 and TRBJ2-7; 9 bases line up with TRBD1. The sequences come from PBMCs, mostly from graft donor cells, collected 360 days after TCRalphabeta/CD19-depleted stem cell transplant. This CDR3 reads CASSLNGQGIYEQYF. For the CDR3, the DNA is TGCGCCAGCAGCTTGAACGGACAGGGGATCTACGAGCAGTACTTC.